Each of the 26 T cell receptor beta chains below was sequenced from the same sample in a study of T cells in Graves' hyperthyroidism and ophthalmopathy. RNA transcripts gave rise to amplified TCR beta CDR3 regions. TCR CDR3 regions were first amplified by RT-PCR with HTBI primers. TCRdb ran MiXCR on the multiplex PCR reads and lists one entry per CDR3 protein. The sample lists some 270,000 distinct CDR3 sequences, 12% to 15% occurring once. Sample: blood. The receptors originated from a woman in her thirties or forties with Graves' hyperthyroidism.

V and J are TRBV3-1 and TRBJ2-3; 8 nucleotides line up with TRBD2. CDR1 and CDR2 from the germline V gene are LGHDT and YNNKEL (reference sequence). V lost 0 bases, J lost 6 bases, and 23 bases stayed unmatched. CDR3 length: 21 residues. Written as DNA, the CDR3 is TGTGCCAGCAGCCAAGAAGAAGGCCTAGCGGGCAAGGGGGGAAGAATGGATACGCAGTATTTT. Protein sequence: CASSQEEGLAGKGGRMDTQYF.

As DNA, the CDR3 is TGTGCCAGCAGTTGGGGACAGTCGGGCAATCAGCCCCAGCATTTT. Its protein is CASSWGQSGNQPQHF. The chain is built from TRBV6-2 or TRBV6-3 and TRBJ1-5, with 7 bases identical to TRBD1. After removal of 4 bases from V and 2 bases from J, the junction contained 5 bases not matched to a gene. This CDR3 spans 15 amino acids. Per the germline V gene, CDR1 is MNHEY and CDR2 is SVGEGT.

The table lists this clonotype with many counts. V and J are TRBV7-3 and TRBJ2-4; 12 bases are a match to TRBD2. V lost 5 bases to trimming and J lost 0 bases; unmatched junction nucleotides: 14. The length of the CDR3 is 20 residues. Germline values: CDR1 SGHTA, CDR2 FQGTGA. The CDR3 sequence: CASSRPAGLAGLLAKNIQYF. The CDR3 DNA sequence: TGTGCCAGCAGCCGCCCGGCAGGACTAGCGGGACTACTAGCCAAAAACATTCAGTACTTC.

This clonotype was recorded at least ten times. This rearrangement joins TRBV7-9 to TRBJ2-5, with D possibly TRBD2 on 5 matching bases. CDR1 SEHNR and CDR2 FQNEAQ come from the germline V gene (reference sequence). Trimming removed 1 base from V and 0 bases from J, with 18 bases in between. There are 18 residues in the CDR3. The CDR3 DNA follows: TGTGCCAGCAGCTTAGGGACTTACCCCAGTCCCCACCAAGAGACCCAGTACTTC. Translation gives CASSLGTYPSPHQETQYF.

This clonotype was counted a few times. The genes are TRBV4-2 and TRBJ1-1; D not resolved. The germline V gene has CDR1 LGHNA and CDR2 YNFKEQ. V was shortened by 1 base and J by 0 bases, with 6 bases between the two germline ends. This CDR3 region has 14 residues. CDR3 protein: CASSQVALNTEAFF. Written as DNA, the CDR3 is TGTGCCAGCAGCCAAGTCGCGCTGAACACTGAAGCTTTCTTT.

This clonotype was seen repeatedly, ten times or more. CDR3 bases: TGTGCCAGCACCCGGTGGGAGAGCACAGATACGCAGTATTTT. Residues: CASTRWESTDTQYF. The rearrangement joins TRBV6-1 to TRBJ2-3; a weak D match, TRBD2 (5 bases). The ends were cut back, 7 bases at V and 0 bases at J, with 11 bases in the middle. CDR1 and CDR2 (germline): MNHNS, SASEGT. CDR3 length: 14 residues.

This clonotype was observed many times. Its ends do not fully match the called genes, so a read error is possible. The V gene is TRBV28, the J gene TRBJ2-5, with 8 bases fitting TRBD1. The CDR3 runs to 15 residues. Germline V CDR1 and CDR2: MDHEN, SYDVKM. CDR3 DNA: TGTGCCAGCAGTTCGTTGACAGGGGTCCAAGGGACCCAGTACTTC. Residues: CASSSLTGVQGTQYF. Looking up the rest from reference TRBV28 and TRBJ2-5 gives the full variable domain: DVKVTQSSRYLVKRTGEKVFLECVQDMDHENMFWYRQDPGLGLRLIYFSYDVKMKEKGDIPEGYSVSREKKERFSLILESASTNQTSMYLCASSSLTGVQGTQYFGPGTRLLVL.

CDR3 in amino acids: CASSSHRSDTQYF. The DNA for the CDR3 is TGTGCCAGCAGCTCGCACCGTTCAGATACGCAGTATTTT. The V call is TRBV6-1, the J call TRBJ2-3; no clear D gene. V was clipped by 6 bases and J by 4 bases, with 11 bases between them. The CDR3 loop spans 13 amino acids. Looked up from germline, CDR1 is MNHNS and CDR2 is SASEGT.

Ten or more counts support this clonotype. V gene TRBV2 combines with J gene TRBJ2-1; 9 nucleotides agree with TRBD2. With V trimmed by 5 bases and J by 7 bases, 9 bases remained unmatched. Germline CDR1 and CDR2: SNHLY and FYNNEI. This CDR3 is 15 amino acids long. The CDR3, as DNA: TGTGCCAGCAGTAACCCGGGACTAGCATCAAATGAGCAGTTCTTC. Protein: CASSNPGLASNEQFF.

The CDR3 region has the DNA TGTGCCACCGCTGCTACCCCAGGGACTAGCGGGTTCTACGAGCAGTACTTC. Its protein is CATAATPGTSGFYEQYF. The chain has TRBV7-2 and TRBJ2-7, with 12 bases that match TRBD2. The V gene's germline CDR1 is SGHTA and CDR2 FQGNSA. The CDR3 loop spans 17 amino acids. The ends lost 10 bases at V and 3 bases at J; junction bases unmatched: 16.

This clonotype was detected a few times. This chain's CDR3 is CASSVVQGAGYGYTF. The CDR3 nucleotides read TGTGCCAGCAGCGTGGTGCAGGGGGCGGGCTATGGCTACACCTTC. The rearrangement joins TRBV9 to TRBJ1-2; TRBD1 matches at 8 bases. The V gene end was trimmed by 2 bases and the J gene end by 4 bases; junction bases not matched to a gene: 7. The CDR3 spans 15 residues. CDR1 is SGDLS, CDR2 YYNGEE, per germline.

This clonotype was counted ten times or more. This chain links TRBV6-1 with TRBJ1-2; D unresolved. The CDR3 loop spans 14 amino acids. V was pared by 7 bases and J by 2 bases, with 14 bases between. Germline assignment: CDR1 MNHNS and CDR2 SASEGT. The CDR3 DNA is TGTGCCAGCACCGATAGGACGGAGAACTATGGCTACACCTTC. Protein sequence: CASTDRTENYGYTF.

In its sample, this clonotype was seen many times. This chain uses TRBV6-1 with TRBJ2-1; TRBD2 matches 9 bases. Germline V gene lookup returns CDR1 MNHNS and CDR2 SASEGT. V was clipped by 5 bases and J by 6 bases; unmatched bases: 8. CDR3 length: 15 residues. The CDR3 spells CASSYPGLAFNEQFF. The CDR3 DNA reads as TGTGCCAGCAGTTACCCGGGACTAGCTTTCAATGAGCAGTTCTTC.

This clonotype came up many times. V usage is TRBV6-1 and J usage is TRBJ1-1, with D possibly TRBD1 on 6 matching bases. This CDR3 has 15 amino acids. Trimming removed 6 bases at V and 5 bases at J, with 19 bases between. The germline V gene encodes CDR1 MNHNS and CDR2 SASEGT. The CDR3 DNA follows: TGTGCCAGCAGAAAGGGGGGGCAGGGACGGACTGAAGCTTTCTTT. This gives the protein CASRKGGQGRTEAFF.

The J gene is TRBJ2-7, the V gene TRBV5-5; 12 bases are a match to TRBD2. Trimming took 0 bases from V and 7 from J; bases not matched to a gene: 5. The germline gives CDR1 SGHKS, CDR2 YYEKEE (reference sequence). The CDR3 is made up of 15 amino acids. The CDR3 loop reads CASSLGTSGTGEQYF. DNA of the CDR3: TGTGCCAGCAGCTTGGGGACTAGCGGGACGGGGGAGCAGTACTTC.

This clonotype showed up many times. This chain connects TRBV7-2 to TRBJ2-1; 11 bases line up with TRBD2. From germline, CDR1 is SGHTA and CDR2 FQGNSA. The CDR3 length is 16 residues. V was pared by 2 bases and J by 6 bases, with 6 bases of the junction left unmatched. CDR3: CASSLPLAGAPNEQFF. Here the CDR3 DNA reads TGTGCCAGCAGCTTACCACTAGCGGGAGCCCCCAATGAGCAGTTCTTC. Drawing the rest from reference TRBV7-2 and TRBJ2-1, the complete variable domain is GAGVSQSPSNKVTEKGKDVELRCDPISGHTALYWYRQSLGQGLEFLIYFQGNSAPDKSGLPSDRFSAERTGGSVSTLTIQRTQQEDSAVYLCASSLPLAGAPNEQFFGPGTRLTVL.

This clonotype was recorded many times. This chain connects TRBV12-3 or TRBV12-4 to TRBJ2-2, with TRBD2 as a possible D gene (5 bases). CDR3 length: 14 amino acids. V lost 1 base, J lost 5 bases, and 8 bases lay in between. This CDR3 is CASSLDWRTGELFF. The CDR3 DNA is TGTGCCAGCAGTTTAGATTGGAGGACCGGGGAGCTGTTTTTT.

V and J are TRBV28 and TRBJ1-1; 8 nucleotides agree with TRBD1. The V and J ends lost 3 bases and 0 bases, in that order; junction bases with no gene match: 6. Per germline, CDR1 MDHEN and CDR2 SYDVKM. The CDR3 contains 16 residues. This CDR3 reads CASSLWTGTMNTEAFF. CDR3 DNA sequence: TGTGCCAGCAGTTTGTGGACAGGGACCATGAACACTGAAGCTTTCTTT. The variable domain in full, with the rest retrieved from reference TRBV28 and TRBJ1-1, is DVKVTQSSRYLVKRTGEKVFLECVQDMDHENMFWYRQDPGLGLRLIYFSYDVKMKEKGDIPEGYSVSREKKERFSLILESASTNQTSMYLCASSLWTGTMNTEAFFGQGTRLTVV.

This clonotype was counted ten times or more. V usage is TRBV24-1 and J usage is TRBJ2-2; TRBD1 or TRBD2 may be the D gene (5 bases each). V lost 4 bases and J lost 6, with 11 bases in between. Germline CDR1 reads KGHDR; CDR2 reads SFDVKD. The CDR3 runs to 14 residues. The CDR3 loop is CATSEPWGSGELFF. DNA for the CDR3: TGTGCCACCAGTGAGCCCTGGGGGTCCGGGGAGCTGTTTTTT.

Here the CDR3 reads CASSSSSGRFYNEQFF. CDR3 sequence (DNA): TGTGCCAGCAGTTCCTCTAGCGGGAGGTTTTACAATGAGCAGTTCTTC. The chain links TRBV6-1 to TRBJ2-1; 11 bases align to TRBD2. Per germline, CDR1 MNHNS and CDR2 SASEGT. V lost 5 bases to trimming and J lost 4 bases; unmatched junction nucleotides: 7. This CDR3 has 16 amino acids.

The gene calls are TRBV6-1 and TRBJ2-7; 7 nucleotides match TRBD2. With V trimmed by 6 bases and J by 6 bases, 11 bases remained unmatched. This CDR3 has 14 residues. Germline CDR1 and CDR2: MNHNS and SASEGT. The CDR3: CASSTTASGGEQYF. In DNA, the CDR3 is TGTGCCAGCAGCACGACTGCTAGCGGAGGCGAGCAGTACTTC.

There are many counts of this clonotype. The chain couples TRBV2 to TRBJ2-5, with TRBD2 matching over 12 bases. With 4 bases clipped from V and 5 bases from J, the junction kept 8 bases outside the gene matches. CDR3 length: 16 amino acids. Germline V gene sequence: CDR1 SNHLY, CDR2 FYNNEI. For the CDR3, the DNA is TGTGCCAGCAGTGCTGCTAGCGGGAGGGCCATCGAGACCCAGTACTTC. Protein: CASSAASGRAIETQYF.

This clonotype was detected ten times or more. The rearrangement links TRBV5-6 to TRBJ2-5; D may be TRBD2 (5 bases). In germline, CDR1 is SGHDT, CDR2 YYEEEE. V lost 2 bases, J lost 4 bases, and 21 bases lay in between. The CDR3 spans 17 residues. The CDR3 spells CASSLLGQAPRGETQYF. CDR3 in DNA: TGTGCCAGCAGCTTACTCGGGCAGGCGCCCCGGGGAGAGACCCAGTACTTC.

Turning to this clonotype: This may be a read error, as it is one base from a much larger clone. The J gene is TRBJ2-5, the V gene TRBV28; D not resolved. Germline values: CDR1 MDHEN, CDR2 SYDVKM. This CDR3 spans 14 amino acids. Trimming shortened V by 6 bases and J by 1 base, and 12 bases separated the two germline ends. The CDR3 nucleotides are TGTGCCAGCAGCTCACTGGGGTTCCAAGAGACCCAGTACTTC. It codes for CASSSLGFQETQYF. Supplemented by reference TRBV28 and TRBJ2-5, the full variable domain reads DVKVTQSSRYLVKRTGEKVFLECVQDMDHENMFWYRQDPGLGLRLIYFSYDVKMKEKGDIPEGYSVSREKKERFSLILESASTNQTSMYLCASSSLGFQETQYFGPGTRLLVL.

Many counts were recorded for this clonotype. The chain is built from TRBV28 and TRBJ2-1; 10 bases are a match to TRBD2. The CDR3 contains 16 residues. Looked up from germline, CDR1 is MDHEN and CDR2 is SYDVKM. The V gene end was trimmed by 6 bases and the J gene end by 14 bases; junction bases not matched to a gene: 19. The CDR3 nucleotides are TGTGCCAGCAGCCTTTCCCCGGGGGAATATAGCGGGAGGAAGTTCTTC. Protein: CASSLSPGEYSGRKFF.

This clonotype has at least ten counts. CDR3 nucleotide sequence: TGTGCCAGCAGCCACCTCCGACAGGGCAGCGAGCAGTACTTC. It is translated as CASSHLRQGSEQYF. The chain uses TRBV7-9 and TRBJ2-7, with 7 bases fitting TRBD1. Germline trimming cut 5 bases from V and 6 bases from J; bases unmatched to any gene: 10. CDR3 length: 14 amino acids. Germline values: CDR1 SEHNR, CDR2 FQNEAQ (reference sequence).